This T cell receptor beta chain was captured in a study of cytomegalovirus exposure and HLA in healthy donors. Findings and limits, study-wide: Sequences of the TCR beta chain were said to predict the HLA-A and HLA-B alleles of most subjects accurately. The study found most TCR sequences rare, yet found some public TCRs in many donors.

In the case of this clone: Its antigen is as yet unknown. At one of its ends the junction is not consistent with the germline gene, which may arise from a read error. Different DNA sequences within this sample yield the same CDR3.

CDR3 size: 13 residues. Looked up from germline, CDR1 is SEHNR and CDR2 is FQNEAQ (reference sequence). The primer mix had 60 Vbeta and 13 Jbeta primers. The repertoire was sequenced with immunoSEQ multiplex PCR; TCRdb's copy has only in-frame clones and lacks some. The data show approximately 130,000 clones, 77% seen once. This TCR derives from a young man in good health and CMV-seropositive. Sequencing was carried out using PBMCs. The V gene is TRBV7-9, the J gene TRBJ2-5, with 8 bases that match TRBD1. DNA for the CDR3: TGCGCCAGCAGCTTCGGACAGGGAGAGACCCAGTACTTC. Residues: CASSFGQGETQYF.